These T cell receptor beta chains were read from a single sample in a study of T cell clonotyping in hematopoietic cell transplantation. Sequenced by immunoSEQ multiplex PCR; TCRdb stores in-frame clones only, minus some. This repertoire shows 9,000 to 15,000 clones, 89% found once; its top ten account for roughly 3.5%. The sequenced material came from peripheral blood mononuclear cells. The source is a human donor who either received an allogeneic hematopoietic cell transplant for a myeloid malignancy or was a related donor (not recorded which). Some clones in this sample may be carry-over from other donors' samples. The CDR3 runs from the conserved cysteine through the conserved F or W. Fields, in order: D gene, J gene, V gene, clone size, CDR3 DNA, CDR3 protein. The D gene is left open where the match is weak. Clone size is stated in some rows and not others, as once, few, many or a class when expanded.

d_gene: TRBD2
j_gene: TRBJ2-5
v_gene: TRBV4-1
abundance: NA
CDR3nt: TGCGCCAGCAGCCAAGAACGGGGGGGCCAAGAGACCCAGTACTTC
CDR3aa: CASSQERGGQETQYF

d_gene: NA
j_gene: TRBJ2-7
v_gene: TRBV4-3
abundance: NA
CDR3nt: TGCGCCAGCAGCCAAGTCGCAGGCGAGCAGTACTTC
CDR3aa: CASSQVAGEQYF

d_gene: TRBD1
j_gene: TRBJ1-1
v_gene: TRBV7-8
abundance: NA
CDR3nt: TGTGCCAGCAGCTTATCCCTTGACAGGGGGGACACTGAAGCTTTCTTT
CDR3aa: CASSLSLDRGDTEAFF

d_gene: NA
j_gene: TRBJ1-1
v_gene: TRBV7-9
abundance: NA
CDR3nt: TGTGCCAGCAGCTCCAACACTGAAGCTTTCTTT
CDR3aa: CASSSNTEAFF

d_gene: NA
j_gene: TRBJ1-2
v_gene: TRBV6-5
abundance: NA
CDR3nt: TGTGCCAGTGCTGCCCCGTACTATGGCTACACCTTC
CDR3aa: CASAAPYYGYTF

d_gene: NA
j_gene: TRBJ2-7
v_gene: TRBV4-2
abundance: NA
CDR3nt: TGTGCCAGCAGCCAAGATACTGCCTCCTACGAGCAGTACTTC
CDR3aa: CASSQDTASYEQYF

d_gene: NA
j_gene: TRBJ1-2
v_gene: TRBV6-5
abundance: NA
CDR3nt: TGTGCCAGCAGTTACTCGATCGCAGATAACTATGGCTACACCTTC
CDR3aa: CASSYSIADNYGYTF

d_gene: NA
j_gene: TRBJ2-7
v_gene: TRBV6-5
abundance: NA
CDR3nt: TGTGCCAGCAGAAACACACTAGTCTACGAGCAGTACTTC
CDR3aa: CASRNTLVYEQYF

d_gene: NA
j_gene: TRBJ1-3
v_gene: TRBV6-5
abundance: few
CDR3nt: TGTGCCAGCGGAGGGAGAACTGGAAACACCATATATTTT
CDR3aa: CASGGRTGNTIYF

d_gene: NA
j_gene: TRBJ1-4
v_gene: TRBV6-6
abundance: NA
CDR3nt: TGTGCCAGCACGGGGGCGATAGGGGAAAAACTGTTTTTT
CDR3aa: CASTGAIGEKLFF

d_gene: TRBD1
j_gene: TRBJ2-5
v_gene: TRBV6-6
abundance: NA
CDR3nt: TGTGCCAGCAGTGCCGGGACAGGGGGCGGGGGGACCCAGTACTTC
CDR3aa: CASSAGTGGGGTQYF

d_gene: TRBD1
j_gene: TRBJ1-2
v_gene: TRBV10-3
abundance: NA
CDR3nt: TGTGCCATCAGTGGGACAGGGGACATCTATGGCTACACCTTC
CDR3aa: CAISGTGDIYGYTF

d_gene: NA
j_gene: TRBJ1-6
v_gene: TRBV2
abundance: NA
CDR3nt: TGTGCCAGCAGGCCAGGGTTCTCACCCCTCCACTTT
CDR3aa: CASRPGFSPLHF

d_gene: NA
j_gene: TRBJ2-3
v_gene: TRBV19
abundance: once
CDR3nt: TGTGCCAGTAGTACTGTTGATACGCAGTATTTT
CDR3aa: CASSTVDTQYF

d_gene: NA
j_gene: TRBJ2-7
v_gene: TRBV7-2
abundance: NA
CDR3nt: TGTGCCAGCAGCGTAACAGGGTCCCCTTACGATGAGCAGTACTTC
CDR3aa: CASSVTGSPYDEQYF

d_gene: NA
j_gene: TRBJ2-7
v_gene: TRBV6-5
abundance: NA
CDR3nt: TGTGCCAGCAGTTACTTTCCCGGCGACGAGCAGTACTTC
CDR3aa: CASSYFPGDEQYF

d_gene: NA
j_gene: TRBJ1-2
v_gene: TRBV5-1
abundance: NA
CDR3nt: TGCGCCAGCAGCTTGGCCACAGCTTCCTATGGCTACACCTTC
CDR3aa: CASSLATASYGYTF

d_gene: NA
j_gene: TRBJ1-6
v_gene: TRBV2
abundance: NA
CDR3nt: TGTGCCAGCAGTGCGATACGAGACGCAGGCAGGAATTCACCCCTCCACTTT
CDR3aa: CASSAIRDAGRNSPLHF

d_gene: NA
j_gene: TRBJ1-2
v_gene: TRBV27
abundance: NA
CDR3nt: TGTGCCAGCAGTTTAGCCCAGACGGGGAGCTATGGCTACACCTTC
CDR3aa: CASSLAQTGSYGYTF

d_gene: NA
j_gene: TRBJ1-1
v_gene: TRBV4-3
abundance: NA
CDR3nt: TGCGCCAGCAGCCACATACTCGGGACACGCACTGAAGCTTTCTTT
CDR3aa: CASSHILGTRTEAFF

d_gene: NA
j_gene: TRBJ1-2
v_gene: TRBV7-2
abundance: NA
CDR3nt: TGTGCCAGCAGCTTAGAACGCCTTGACTATGGCTACACCTTC
CDR3aa: CASSLERLDYGYTF

d_gene: NA
j_gene: TRBJ1-1
v_gene: TRBV30
abundance: NA
CDR3nt: TGTGCCTGGACCCCCTGGGGTCGGAACACTGAAGCTTTCTTT
CDR3aa: CAWTPWGRNTEAFF

d_gene: NA
j_gene: TRBJ2-2
v_gene: TRBV6-6
abundance: NA
CDR3nt: TGTGCCAGCAGCCAAGACAGAACCGGGGAGCTGTTTTTT
CDR3aa: CASSQDRTGELFF

d_gene: NA
j_gene: TRBJ1-3
v_gene: TRBV6-5
abundance: NA
CDR3nt: TGTGCCAGCAGTTACGGGCAGCTCTCTGGAAACACCATATATTTT
CDR3aa: CASSYGQLSGNTIYF

d_gene: TRBD1
j_gene: TRBJ1-2
v_gene: TRBV5-6
abundance: NA
CDR3nt: TGTGCCAGCAGCTTGCAGGGACAGGGGGAAGAGAGGGGCTACACCTTC
CDR3aa: CASSLQGQGEERGYTF

d_gene: TRBD1
j_gene: TRBJ1-3
v_gene: TRBV30
abundance: NA
CDR3nt: TGTGCCTGGAGTGGACTCCCCGGGACAGGGATAGGCGGGTACACCATATATTTT
CDR3aa: CAWSGLPGTGIGGYTIYF

d_gene: NA
j_gene: TRBJ1-4
v_gene: TRBV6-5
abundance: NA
CDR3nt: TGTGCCAGCAGTTACTCGATGAAGACGCTTACAGAACTGTTTTTT
CDR3aa: CASSYSMKTLTELFF

d_gene: NA
j_gene: TRBJ1-6
v_gene: TRBV9
abundance: NA
CDR3nt: TGTGCCAGCAGCGTAGACGCCTCACCCCTCCACTTT
CDR3aa: CASSVDASPLHF

d_gene: NA
j_gene: TRBJ2-7
v_gene: TRBV29-1
abundance: NA
CDR3nt: TGCAGCGTTGAGGTGACCTACGAGCAGTACTTC
CDR3aa: CSVEVTYEQYF

d_gene: TRBD1
j_gene: TRBJ2-3
v_gene: TRBV7-7
abundance: NA
CDR3nt: TGTGCTAGCAGCTTAGGTCCAACAGGGGCCGGAGATACGCAGTATTTT
CDR3aa: CASSLGPTGAGDTQYF

d_gene: NA
j_gene: TRBJ2-5
v_gene: TRBV7-6
abundance: NA
CDR3nt: TGTGCCAGCAACACCCAAGGGGGGTTGAGGGGCCAAGAGACCCAGTACTTC
CDR3aa: CASNTQGGLRGQETQYF

d_gene: TRBD2
j_gene: TRBJ2-1
v_gene: TRBV7-2
abundance: NA
CDR3nt: TGTGCCAGCAGCTTAGTAGGCGGGGGGGCGTCCTACAATGAGCAGTTCTTC
CDR3aa: CASSLVGGGASYNEQFF

d_gene: TRBD1
j_gene: TRBJ2-7
v_gene: TRBV6-5
abundance: NA
CDR3nt: TGTGCCAGCAGTTACCGGGACAGGGCCTACGAGCAGTACTTC
CDR3aa: CASSYRDRAYEQYF

d_gene: NA
j_gene: TRBJ1-5
v_gene: TRBV18
abundance: NA
CDR3nt: TGTGCCAGCTCACCAGGGGCCGGCAATCAGCCCCAGCATTTT
CDR3aa: CASSPGAGNQPQHF

d_gene: NA
j_gene: TRBJ1-6
v_gene: TRBV19
abundance: NA
CDR3nt: TGTGCCAGTAAGCGGGGGGAGAATTCACCCCTCCACTTT
CDR3aa: CASKRGENSPLHF

d_gene: TRBD2
j_gene: TRBJ2-5
v_gene: TRBV9
abundance: NA
CDR3nt: TGTGCCAGCAGCGTTGCTAGCGGGGGGTTGAGAGAGACCCAGTACTTC
CDR3aa: CASSVASGGLRETQYF

d_gene: NA
j_gene: TRBJ2-1
v_gene: TRBV6-5
abundance: NA
CDR3nt: TGTGCCAGCAGTTACTCAACGGTCTCCTACAATGAGCAGTTCTTC
CDR3aa: CASSYSTVSYNEQFF

d_gene: NA
j_gene: TRBJ2-3
v_gene: TRBV30
abundance: NA
CDR3nt: TGTGCCGGCTCACTGACAGGCCAAGCGGCAGATACGCAGTATTTT
CDR3aa: CAGSLTGQAADTQYF

d_gene: TRBD1
j_gene: TRBJ1-2
v_gene: TRBV12-5
abundance: NA
CDR3nt: TGTGCTAGTGGTCAAGGACAGGGATATGGCTACACCTTC
CDR3aa: CASGQGQGYGYTF

d_gene: TRBD1
j_gene: TRBJ1-2
v_gene: TRBV4-2
abundance: NA
CDR3nt: TGTGCCAGCAGCCTGGGACAGGCGGACGGCTACACCTTC
CDR3aa: CASSLGQADGYTF

d_gene: NA
j_gene: TRBJ2-5
v_gene: TRBV20-1
abundance: NA
CDR3nt: TGCATGGGGACTGCCCAAGAGACCCAGTACTTC
CDR3aa: CMGTAQETQYF

d_gene: NA
j_gene: TRBJ1-2
v_gene: TRBV4-1
abundance: NA
CDR3nt: TGCGCCAGCAGCCAAGACTTTGGCTACACCTTC
CDR3aa: CASSQDFGYTF